The T cell receptor (beta chain) under discussion was sequenced for a study of shared clonotypes between healthy human individuals. The naive CD8 population came from CD45RO-negative cells selected for CCR7, without terminally differentiated effector memory CD45RA+ cells. A word on this clone: What it recognizes is unknown.

Some clones are missing from TCRdb's copy, which holds only in-frame ones; the method was immunoSEQ multiplex PCR. The sample lists over 2 million clones, about 95% occurring once. The study's findings and limits: Specimens sampled were limited to blood, with tissue repertoires likely differing.

J was trimmed by 5 bases and V by 0 bases; bases with no gene match: 3. This CDR3 contains 16 residues. CDR1 PRHDT and CDR2 FYEKMQ come from the germline V gene (reference sequence). The sequenced sample consisted of naive CD8+ T cells sorted from blood. The chain combines TRBV13 with TRBJ2-1; 11 bases are a match to TRBD2. This clonotype was sampled from a man aged 18 to 30 in good health. The CDR3 DNA reads as TGTGCCAGCAGCTTAGGCCTAGCGGGGGGAAACAATGAGCAGTTCTTC. Protein: CASSLGLAGGNNEQFF.